The present T cell receptor (beta chain) was sequenced within a study of T cell responses to AZD1222 COVID-19 vaccine. Trimming removed 5 bases from V and 2 bases from J, with 9 bases in between. From germline, CDR1 is GTSNPN and CDR2 SVGIG (reference sequence). There are 13 residues in the CDR3. The assay was immunoSEQ multiplex PCR, and TCRdb's table has in-frame clones only and misses some. The table has about 120,000 clones, around 92% seen once. Here the sequenced sample was peripheral blood, taken on day 0 of AZD1222 vaccination. V usage is TRBV30 and J usage is TRBJ2-2; D ambiguous. This TCR was sampled from an adult in good health. CDR3 DNA: TGTGCCTGGCTCCCTAGAAACACCGGGGAGCTGTTTTTT. Translation gives CAWLPRNTGELFF.